This T cell receptor beta chain stems from a study of T cell changes during pregnancy in multiple sclerosis. V lost 0 bases, J lost 0 bases, and 5 bases lay in between. The CDR3 is 14 amino acids. Germline CDR1 and CDR2: LGHNA and YSLEER. Some clones are missing from TCRdb's copy, which holds only in-frame ones; the method was immunoSEQ multiplex PCR. Here the sample spans tens of thousands of clones, 85% to 95% being singletons. The clonotype comes from a female donor in good health, enrolled as a control in a pregnancy study. The sequencing used peripheral blood, collected in the first trimester of pregnancy. The genes are TRBV4-3 and TRBJ1-1; no clear D gene. The CDR3 region is CASSQDLLNTEAFF. In DNA, the CDR3 is TGCGCCAGCAGCCAAGATCTTTTGAACACTGAAGCTTTCTTT.